The source of this TCR beta chain is a study of T cells in Graves' hyperthyroidism and ophthalmopathy. Study-level information: Peripheral blood was taken when the disease was first diagnosed, before any treatment began. Findings and caveats of the study: Expanded thyroid clonotypes (above 0.001) were mostly also found in blood.

Template material for amplifying TCR beta CDR3 regions consisted of RNA transcripts. The TCR CDR3 was amplified in a first-round RT-PCR using the HTBI primer set. A single record per CDR3 protein comes from TCRdb applying MiXCR to the multiplex PCR reads. The sample holds under 350,000 distinct CDR3 sequences, approximately 15% seen once. This clonotype has a count of ten or more. What it binds is unknown. The length of the CDR3 is 16 residues. V gave up 1 base and J gave up 0 bases, with 13 bases separating them. Germline V gene lookup returns CDR1 SGHTA and CDR2 FQGNSA. Uncontrolled infection, other autoimmune disease, pregnancy or lactation excluded patients. Cells are PBMCs isolated from over 7.5 ml of fresh blood.

This TCR was sampled from a woman aged 55-75 years with Graves' ophthalmopathy. This chain links TRBV7-2 with TRBJ2-7; D is possibly TRBD2 (6 bases). Sequencing input: blood. The CDR3 protein is CASSLGASGVSYEQYF. The CDR3 bases are TGTGCCAGCAGCTTAGGGGCGTCGGGGGTCTCCTACGAGCAGTACTTC.